This entry concerns a single TCR beta chain. This record comes from a study of OX40 agonist ivuxolimab in advanced cancers. The CDR3 has 16 amino acids. Germline loops: CDR1 LGHNA, CDR2 YSLEER. J lost 8 bases, V lost 0 bases, and 8 bases had no gene match. Using immunoSEQ multiplex PCR, the repertoire was profiled, and TCRdb retains in-frame clones only, with some absent. The sample yields approximately 66,000 clones, 85% to 90% seen once. This receptor was identified in an adult with an advanced solid tumor such as melanoma, head and neck, liver or kidney cancer. The chain is built from TRBV4-3 and TRBJ1-4, with 8 bases matching TRBD1. The sequencing here drew on CD4+ or CD8+ T cells sorted from blood, taken in a trial of the OX40 agonist ivuxolimab. The CDR3 region is CASSQDKDRASEKLFF. In DNA, the CDR3 is TGCGCCAGCAGCCAAGATAAGGACAGGGCAAGCGAAAAACTGTTTTTT.